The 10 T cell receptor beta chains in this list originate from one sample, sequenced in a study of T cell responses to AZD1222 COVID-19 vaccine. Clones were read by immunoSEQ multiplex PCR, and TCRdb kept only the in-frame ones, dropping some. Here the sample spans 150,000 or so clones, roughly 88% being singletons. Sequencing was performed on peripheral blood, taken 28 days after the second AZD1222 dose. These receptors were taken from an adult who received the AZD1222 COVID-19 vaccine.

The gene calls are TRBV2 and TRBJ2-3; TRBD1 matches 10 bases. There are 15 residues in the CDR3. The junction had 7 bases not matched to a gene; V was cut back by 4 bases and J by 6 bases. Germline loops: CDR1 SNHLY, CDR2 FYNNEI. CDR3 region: CASSAGTGVDDTQYF. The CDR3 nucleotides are TGTGCCAGCAGTGCCGGGACAGGGGTTGACGATACGCAGTATTTT.

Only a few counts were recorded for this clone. The CDR3 sequence: CASSKLSLAGEGSYEQYF. In nucleotides, the CDR3 is TGTGCCAGCAGCAAATTGTCTCTAGCGGGAGAAGGTTCCTACGAGCAGTACTTC. This sequence joins TRBV21-1 and TRBJ2-7; no check of the table's D call, TRBD2, against the DNA was made. TRBV21-1 is designated a pseudogene. The CDR3 totals 18 residues.

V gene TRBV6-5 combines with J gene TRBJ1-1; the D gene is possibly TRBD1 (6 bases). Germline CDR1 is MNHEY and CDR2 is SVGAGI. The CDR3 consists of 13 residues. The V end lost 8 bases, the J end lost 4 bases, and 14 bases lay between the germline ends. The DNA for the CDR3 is TGTGCCAGCGGGCTGCAGGGGTCCACTGAAGCTTTCTTT. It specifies CASGLQGSTEAFF.

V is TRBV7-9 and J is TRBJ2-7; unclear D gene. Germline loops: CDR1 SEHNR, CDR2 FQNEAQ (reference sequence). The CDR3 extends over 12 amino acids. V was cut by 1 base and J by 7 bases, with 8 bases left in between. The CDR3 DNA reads TGTGCCAGCAGCTTAGGCGTATGGGAGCAGTACTTC. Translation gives CASSLGVWEQYF.

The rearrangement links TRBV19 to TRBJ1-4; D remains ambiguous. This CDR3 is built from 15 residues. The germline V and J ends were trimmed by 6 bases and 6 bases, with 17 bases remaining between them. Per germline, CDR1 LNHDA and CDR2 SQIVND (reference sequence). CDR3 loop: CASSPEPYRDEKLFF. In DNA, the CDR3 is TGTGCCAGTAGCCCTGAACCCTACCGGGATGAAAAACTGTTTTTT.

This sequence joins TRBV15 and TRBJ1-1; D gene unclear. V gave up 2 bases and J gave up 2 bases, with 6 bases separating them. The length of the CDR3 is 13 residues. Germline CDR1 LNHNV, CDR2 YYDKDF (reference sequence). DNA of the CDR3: TGTGCCACCAGCAGACAGAGCAACACTGAAGCTTTCTTT. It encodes CATSRQSNTEAFF. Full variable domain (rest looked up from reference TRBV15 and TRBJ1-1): DAMVIQNPRYQVTQFGKPVTLSCSQTLNHNVMYWYQQKSSQAPKLLFHYYDKDFNNEADTPDNFQSRRPNTSFCFLDIRSPGLGDTAMYLCATSRQSNTEAFFGQGTRLTVV.

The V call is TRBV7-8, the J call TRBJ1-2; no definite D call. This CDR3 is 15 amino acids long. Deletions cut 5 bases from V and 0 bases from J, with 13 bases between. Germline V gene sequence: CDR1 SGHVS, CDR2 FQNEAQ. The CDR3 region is CASSPSAQANYGYTF. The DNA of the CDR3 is TGTGCCAGCAGCCCCTCGGCACAAGCTAACTATGGCTACACCTTC.

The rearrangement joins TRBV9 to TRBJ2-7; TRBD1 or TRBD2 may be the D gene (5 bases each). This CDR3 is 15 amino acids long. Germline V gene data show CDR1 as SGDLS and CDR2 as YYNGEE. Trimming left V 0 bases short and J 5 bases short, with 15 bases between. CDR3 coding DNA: TGTGCCAGCAGCGTAGAAGGGACCCCCTGGAACGAGCAGTACTTC. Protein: CASSVEGTPWNEQYF.

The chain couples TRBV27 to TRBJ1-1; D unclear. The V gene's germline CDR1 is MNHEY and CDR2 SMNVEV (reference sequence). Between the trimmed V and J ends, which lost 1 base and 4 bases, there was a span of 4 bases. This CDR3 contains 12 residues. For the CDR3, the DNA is TGTGCCAGCAGTTTATATGCCACTGAAGCTTTCTTT. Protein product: CASSLYATEAFF.

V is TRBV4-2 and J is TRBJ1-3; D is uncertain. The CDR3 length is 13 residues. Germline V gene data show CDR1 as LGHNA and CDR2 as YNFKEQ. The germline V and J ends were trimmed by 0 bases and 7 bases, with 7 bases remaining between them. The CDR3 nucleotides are TGTGCCAGCAGCCAAGAGCGGCGGAACACCATATATTTT. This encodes CASSQERRNTIYF.